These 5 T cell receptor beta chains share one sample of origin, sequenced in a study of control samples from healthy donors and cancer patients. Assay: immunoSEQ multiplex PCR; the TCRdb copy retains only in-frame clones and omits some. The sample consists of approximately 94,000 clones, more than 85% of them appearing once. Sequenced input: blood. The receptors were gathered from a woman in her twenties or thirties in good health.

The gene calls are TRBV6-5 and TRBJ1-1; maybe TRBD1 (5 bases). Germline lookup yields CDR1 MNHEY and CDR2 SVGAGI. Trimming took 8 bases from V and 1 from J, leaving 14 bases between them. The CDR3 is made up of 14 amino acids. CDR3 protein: CASHGVRANTEAFF. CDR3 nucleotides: TGTGCCAGCCACGGGGTCAGGGCGAACACTGAAGCTTTCTTT.

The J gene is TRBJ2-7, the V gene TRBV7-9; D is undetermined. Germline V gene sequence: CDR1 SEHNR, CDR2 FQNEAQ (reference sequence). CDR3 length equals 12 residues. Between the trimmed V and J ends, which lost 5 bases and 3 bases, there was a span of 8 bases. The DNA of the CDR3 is TGTGCCAGCAGCCTTGACAACTACGAGCAGTACTTC. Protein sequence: CASSLDNYEQYF.

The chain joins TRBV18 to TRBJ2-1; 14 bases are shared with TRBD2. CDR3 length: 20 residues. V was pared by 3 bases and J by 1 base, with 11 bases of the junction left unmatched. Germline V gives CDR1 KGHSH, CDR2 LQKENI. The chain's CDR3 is CASSPAPGTSGSGSYNEQFF. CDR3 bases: TGTGCCAGCTCACCGGCCCCCGGGACTAGCGGGAGTGGGTCCTACAATGAGCAGTTCTTC.

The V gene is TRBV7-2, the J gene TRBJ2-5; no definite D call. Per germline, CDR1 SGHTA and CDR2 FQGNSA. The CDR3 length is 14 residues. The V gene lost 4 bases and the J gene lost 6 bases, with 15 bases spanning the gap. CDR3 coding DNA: TGTGCCAGCAGCTCACAATCCCGAAGGAAGACCCAGTACTTC. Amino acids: CASSSQSRRKTQYF.

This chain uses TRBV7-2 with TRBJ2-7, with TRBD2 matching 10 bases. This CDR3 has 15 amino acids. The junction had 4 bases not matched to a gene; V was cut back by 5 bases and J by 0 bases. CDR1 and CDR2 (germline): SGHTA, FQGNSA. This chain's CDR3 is CASSRSSGSSYEQYF. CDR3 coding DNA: TGTGCCAGCAGCAGGTCTAGCGGGAGCTCCTACGAGCAGTACTTC.